The T cell receptor (beta chain) under discussion was sequenced for a study of blood T cell repertoires in COVID-19. In the study overall: Spain, Italy and the United States supplied samples that represented acute and convalescent COVID-19. T cells, B-cell-depleted T cells, or PBMCs supplied cDNA or gDNA.

Study processing details: Using reference gene primer amplification, nucleated cell counts were estimated. Sequencing was performed with immunoSEQ multiplex PCR; in TCRdb, only in-frame clones are kept and a portion is missing. V, J and clone size are those of that table, while D and trimming were read from the DNA. The sample has fewer than 250,000 clones; almost 85% are singletons. Germline loops: CDR1 SGHRS, CDR2 YFSETQ. V was cut by 6 bases and J by 2 bases, with 16 bases left in between. The length of the CDR3 is 15 residues. The rearrangement joins TRBV5-1 to TRBJ2-3; a weak D match, TRBD2 (6 bases). Sequencing used peripheral blood. The source of this sequence is a woman aged 50 to 65 with active or convalescent COVID-19. CDR3 protein: CASTPGLWATDTQYF. CDR3 in DNA: TGCGCCAGCACCCCGGGACTTTGGGCCACAGATACGCAGTATTTT. Complete variable domain (other parts from reference TRBV5-1 and TRBJ2-3): KAGVTQTPRYLIKTRGQQVTLSCSPISGHRSVSWYQQTPGQGLQFLFEYFSETQRNKGNFPGRFSGRQFSNSRSEMNVSTLELGDSALYLCASTPGLWATDTQYFGPGTRLTVL.